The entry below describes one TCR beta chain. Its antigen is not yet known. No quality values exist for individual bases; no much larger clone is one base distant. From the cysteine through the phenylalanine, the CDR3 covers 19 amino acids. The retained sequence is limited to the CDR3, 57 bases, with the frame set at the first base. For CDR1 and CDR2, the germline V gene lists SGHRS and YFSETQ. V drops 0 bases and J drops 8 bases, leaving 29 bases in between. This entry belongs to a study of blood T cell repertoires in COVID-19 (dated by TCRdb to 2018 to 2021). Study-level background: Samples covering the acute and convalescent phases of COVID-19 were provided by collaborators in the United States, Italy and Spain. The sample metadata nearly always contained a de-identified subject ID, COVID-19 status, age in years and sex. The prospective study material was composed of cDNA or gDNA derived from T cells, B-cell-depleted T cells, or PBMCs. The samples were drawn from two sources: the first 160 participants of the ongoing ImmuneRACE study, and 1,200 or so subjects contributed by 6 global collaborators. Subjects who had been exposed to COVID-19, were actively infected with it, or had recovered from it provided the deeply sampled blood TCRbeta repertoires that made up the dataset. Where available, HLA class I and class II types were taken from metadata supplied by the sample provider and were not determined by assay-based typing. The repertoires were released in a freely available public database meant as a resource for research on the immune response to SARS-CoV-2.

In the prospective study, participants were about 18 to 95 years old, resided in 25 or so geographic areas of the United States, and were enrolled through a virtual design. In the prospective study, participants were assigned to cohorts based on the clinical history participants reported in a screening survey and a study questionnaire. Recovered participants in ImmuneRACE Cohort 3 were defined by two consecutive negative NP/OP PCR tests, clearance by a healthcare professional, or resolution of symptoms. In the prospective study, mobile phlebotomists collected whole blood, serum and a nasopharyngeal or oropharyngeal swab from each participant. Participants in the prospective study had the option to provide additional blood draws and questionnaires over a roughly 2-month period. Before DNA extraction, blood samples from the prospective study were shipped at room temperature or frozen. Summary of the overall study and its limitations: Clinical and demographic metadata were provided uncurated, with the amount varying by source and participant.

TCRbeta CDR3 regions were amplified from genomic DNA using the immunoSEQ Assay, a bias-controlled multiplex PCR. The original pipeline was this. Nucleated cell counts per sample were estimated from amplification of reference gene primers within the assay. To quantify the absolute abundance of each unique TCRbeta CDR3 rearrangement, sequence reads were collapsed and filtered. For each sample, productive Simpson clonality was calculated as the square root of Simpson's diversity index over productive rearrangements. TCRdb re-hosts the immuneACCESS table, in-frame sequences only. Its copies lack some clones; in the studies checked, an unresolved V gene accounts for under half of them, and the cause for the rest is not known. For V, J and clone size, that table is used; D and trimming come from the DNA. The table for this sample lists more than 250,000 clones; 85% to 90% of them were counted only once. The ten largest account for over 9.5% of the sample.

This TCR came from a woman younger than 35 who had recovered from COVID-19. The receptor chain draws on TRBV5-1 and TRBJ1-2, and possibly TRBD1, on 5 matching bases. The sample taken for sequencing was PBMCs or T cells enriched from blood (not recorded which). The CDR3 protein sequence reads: CASSLGRDRFEIVGGGYTF. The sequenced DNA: TGCGCCAGCAGCTTGGGTCGGGACCGGTTCGAGATCGTGGGAGGGGGCTACACCTTC.